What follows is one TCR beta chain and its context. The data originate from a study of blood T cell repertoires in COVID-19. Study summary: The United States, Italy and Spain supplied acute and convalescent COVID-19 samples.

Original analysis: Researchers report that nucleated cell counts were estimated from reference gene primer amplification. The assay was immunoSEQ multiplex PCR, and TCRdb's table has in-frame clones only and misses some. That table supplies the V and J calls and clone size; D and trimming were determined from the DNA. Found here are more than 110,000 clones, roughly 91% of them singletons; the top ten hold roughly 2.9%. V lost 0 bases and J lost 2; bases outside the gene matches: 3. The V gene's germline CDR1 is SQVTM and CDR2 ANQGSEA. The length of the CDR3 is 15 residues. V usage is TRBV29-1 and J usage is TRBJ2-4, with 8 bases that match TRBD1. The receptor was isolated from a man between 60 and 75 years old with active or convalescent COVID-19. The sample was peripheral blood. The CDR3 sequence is CSVEDRTGTKNIQYF. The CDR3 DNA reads TGCAGCGTTGAAGATAGGACAGGGACCAAAAACATTCAGTACTTC.